The clone carrying this TCR beta chain was observed a handful of times. What it binds is unknown. Using its own MiXCR run on the 5' RACE reads, TCRdb lists one record per CDR3 protein. The repertoire has 140,000 to 150,000 distinct CDR3 sequences, approximately 21% of them found once; the top ten carry about 2%. These data are taken from a study of T-cell memory formation after mild COVID-19. Study information: The TCR clusters were mostly specific to one donor. Points from the study as a whole: Cross-reactive memory seemingly joined, as some responding clones were found in pre-infection memory.

The length of the CDR3 is 16 residues. V was clipped by 7 bases and J by 6 bases; unmatched bases: 9. This chain links TRBV12-3 or TRBV12-4 with TRBJ2-2, with 12 bases matching TRBD1. The specimen sequenced was PBMCs or a T cell subset sorted from them (not recorded which). This receptor was identified in an adult woman who had mild COVID-19 (a few samples of this study predate the infection). Cell type and time point are not known. CDR3 sequence (DNA): TGTGCCAGCACCATAACGGGACAGGGGGCAGCCGGGGAGCTGTTTTTT. Residues: CASTITGQGAAGELFF.